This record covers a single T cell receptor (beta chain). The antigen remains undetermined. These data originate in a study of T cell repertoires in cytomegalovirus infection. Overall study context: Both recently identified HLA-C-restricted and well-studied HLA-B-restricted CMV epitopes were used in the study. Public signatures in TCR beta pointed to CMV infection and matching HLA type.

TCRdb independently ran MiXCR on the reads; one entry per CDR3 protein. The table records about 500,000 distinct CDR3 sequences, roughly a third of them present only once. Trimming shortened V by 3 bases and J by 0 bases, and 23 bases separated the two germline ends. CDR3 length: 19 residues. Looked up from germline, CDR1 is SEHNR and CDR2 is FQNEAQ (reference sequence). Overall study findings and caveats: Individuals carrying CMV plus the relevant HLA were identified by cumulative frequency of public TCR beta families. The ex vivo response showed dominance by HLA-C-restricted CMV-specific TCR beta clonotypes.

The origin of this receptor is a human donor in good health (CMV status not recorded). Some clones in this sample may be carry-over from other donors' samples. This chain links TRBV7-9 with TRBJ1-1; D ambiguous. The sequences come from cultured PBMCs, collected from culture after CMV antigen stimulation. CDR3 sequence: CASSLMNRRVRTLNTEAFF. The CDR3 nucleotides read TGTGCCAGCAGCTTGATGAATAGAAGGGTGAGGACGCTGAACACTGAAGCTTTCTTT.